Listed below are T cell receptor beta chains from one sample, sequenced in a study of blood T cell repertoires in COVID-19. Sequenced by immunoSEQ multiplex PCR; TCRdb stores in-frame clones only, minus some. Among 250,000 or so clones listed, about four fifths were seen once. The sequencing input was peripheral blood. These receptors all stem from a man aged 25 to 40 who had recovered from COVID-19. Each CDR3 is given with its conserved first and last residue. A D gene is named only where the DNA matches it firmly. Not all rows give a size; the values are once, few, many and, for expanded clones, a class.

cdr3_aa cdr3_nt v_call d_call clone_size j_call
CASRHPGGPYNSPLHF TGTGCCAGCAGGCACCCAGGGGGCCCCTATAATTCACCCCTCCACTTT TRBV6-6 TRBD1 once TRBJ1-6
CASSLWSGGTKSGTEAFF TGTGCCAGCAGTTTATGGAGCGGGGGGACTAAATCGGGCACTGAAGCTTTCTTT TRBV28 - - TRBJ1-1
CASSLDRTNTDTQYF TGTGCCAGCAGCTTAGACAGGACTAACACAGATACGCAGTATTTT TRBV7-2 - - TRBJ2-3
CASSFSRSYGYTF TGTGCCAGCAGCTTTTCTCGGAGCTATGGCTACACCTTC TRBV11-2 - - TRBJ1-2
CASSRLPRRRLSGNTIYF TGTGCCAGCAGCCGACTCCCGAGGAGGAGGTTATCTGGAAACACCATATATTTT TRBV9 - - TRBJ1-3
CASSVPPKPPGLAGGPVDTQYF TGTGCCAGCAGCGTGCCTCCGAAGCCTCCGGGACTAGCGGGGGGGCCAGTAGATACGCAGTATTTT TRBV9 TRBD2 - TRBJ2-3
CAIRERSSSTDTQYF TGTGCCATCAGGGAGAGGAGTAGTAGCACAGATACGCAGTATTTT TRBV10-3 - once TRBJ2-3
CASSLAGASYEQYF TGTGCCAGCAGTCTAGCGGGGGCCTCCTACGAGCAGTACTTC TRBV6-2/TRBV6-3 TRBD2 - TRBJ2-7
CASSWATGGRTDTQYF TGCGCCAGCAGCTGGGCGACAGGGGGCAGGACAGATACGCAGTATTTT TRBV5-1 TRBD1 - TRBJ2-3
CASSFDLAGGSYNEQFF TGTGCCAGCAGCTTCGACCTAGCGGGGGGATCCTACAATGAGCAGTTCTTC TRBV3-1/TRBV3-2 TRBD2 - TRBJ2-1
CASSLGGGELFF TGTGCCAGCAGTTTGGGGGGCGGGGAGCTGTTTTTT TRBV27 - - TRBJ2-2
CASSPGGKNQPQHF TGTGCCAGCAGCCCCGGGGGAAAGAATCAGCCCCAGCATTTT TRBV3-1/TRBV3-2 - few TRBJ1-5
CSASYSGGVYNEQFF TGCAGTGCAAGTTATAGCGGGGGGGTTTACAATGAGCAGTTCTTC TRBV20-1 TRBD2 - TRBJ2-1
CASSPPAGTSGANEQFF TGTGCCAGCAGCCCCCCGGCCGGGACTAGCGGAGCCAATGAGCAGTTCTTC TRBV11-2 TRBD2 - TRBJ2-1
CASSPEMVNQPQHF TGTGCCAGCAGCCCCGAGATGGTCAATCAGCCCCAGCATTTT TRBV7-8 - - TRBJ1-5
CASSFGQGIGTGELFF TGTGCCAGCAGCTTCGGACAGGGAATTGGGACCGGGGAGCTGTTTTTT TRBV5-5 TRBD1 - TRBJ2-2
CASMIANYGYTF TGTGCCAGCATGATAGCTAACTATGGCTACACCTTC TRBV28 - few TRBJ1-2
CASSVVAGGYSDTQYF TGTGCCAGCAGCGTAGTAGCGGGGGGGTATTCAGATACGCAGTATTTT TRBV9 TRBD2 - TRBJ2-3
CASSLRAGGLSNEQFF TGTGCCAGCAGCTTGCGAGCGGGGGGCCTATCAAATGAGCAGTTCTTC TRBV7-9 TRBD2 - TRBJ2-1
CASSTLPGQGLNNYGYTF TGTGCCAGTAGCACTTTACCGGGACAGGGGCTAAATAACTATGGCTACACCTTC TRBV19 TRBD1 - TRBJ1-2
CASSSGPGVQETQYF TGCGCCAGCAGTTCAGGTCCGGGAGTCCAAGAGACCCAGTACTTC TRBV4-1 - - TRBJ2-5
CASSLGEGRSEKLFF TGTGCCAGCAGCTTGGGGGAGGGGCGAAGTGAAAAACTGTTTTTT TRBV5-6 - once TRBJ1-4
CASSLAAGGVLDEQYF TGTGCCAGCAGCTTAGCCGCAGGGGGCGTCTTGGACGAGCAGTACTTC TRBV5-5 TRBD1 few TRBJ2-7
CASSQSRETQYF TGTGCCAGCTCGCAAAGCCGGGAGACCCAGTACTTC TRBV18 - - TRBJ2-5
CASQTSGVYNEQFF TGTGCCAGCCAGACTAGCGGGGTCTACAATGAGCAGTTCTTC TRBV10-3 TRBD2 few TRBJ2-1
CASSLSSGAGTDTQYF TGCGCCAGCAGCTTGTCTAGCGGGGCCGGAACAGATACGCAGTATTTT TRBV5-1 TRBD2 - TRBJ2-3
CSVEERGTEAFF TGCAGCGTTGAGGAGAGGGGGACTGAAGCTTTCTTT TRBV29-1 - - TRBJ1-1
CATSRDRVSEQYF TGTGCCACCAGCAGAGACAGGGTTAGCGAGCAGTACTTC TRBV15 - - TRBJ2-7
CASSGPGTGFGGYTF TGTGCCAGCAGCGGTCCCGGGACAGGGTTCGGTGGCTACACCTTC TRBV9 TRBD1 once TRBJ1-2
CASSSSTGTNTEAFF TGTGCCAGCAGTTCCTCGACAGGCACCAACACTGAAGCTTTCTTT TRBV28 - once TRBJ1-1
CASSRDRNYGYTF TGTGCCAGCAGCCGGGACAGGAACTATGGCTACACCTTC TRBV9 TRBD1 - TRBJ1-2
CASSTKTGGLLSGANVLTF TGTGCCAGTAGTACTAAAACAGGGGGTCTTCTCTCTGGGGCCAACGTCCTGACTTTC TRBV19 TRBD1 - TRBJ2-6
CASSQDRRFGYGYTF TGTGCCAGCAGCCAAGATCGACGGTTCGGGTATGGCTACACCTTC TRBV14 - - TRBJ1-2
CASSSLGGGFTEAFF TGTGCCAGCAGCTCCCTAGGCGGGGGGTTCACTGAAGCTTTCTTT TRBV7-8 - - TRBJ1-1
CASGPGRDRNSPLHF TGTGCCAGCGGGCCCGGCCGGGACAGGAATTCACCCCTCCACTTT TRBV2 TRBD1 - TRBJ1-6
CAVGGGLDQPQHF TGTGCCGTCGGGGGAGGGCTAGATCAGCCCCAGCATTTT TRBV10-3 - - TRBJ1-5
CASTAWDRDNSPLHF TGTGCCAGCACCGCCTGGGACAGGGATAATTCACCCCTCCACTTT TRBV6-6 TRBD1 - TRBJ1-6
CASSNRLAGTGELFF TGTGCCAGTAGTAACCGGCTAGCGGGCACCGGGGAGCTGTTTTTT TRBV19 TRBD2 few TRBJ2-2
CASSSGGRTGELFF TGTGCCAGTAGTTCCGGGGGGCGGACCGGGGAGCTGTTTTTT TRBV19 - - TRBJ2-2
CASSLGQGSNQPQHF TGTGCCAGCAGCTTAGGTCAGGGGAGCAATCAGCCCCAGCATTTT TRBV11-2 - once TRBJ1-5
CASSSRSGVTDTQYF TGTGCCAGCAGCTCCCGGAGCGGGGTGACAGATACGCAGTATTTT TRBV7-8 TRBD2 - TRBJ2-3
CASSYGTGRDEAFF TGTGCCAGCAGTTACGGGACAGGGAGGGATGAAGCTTTCTTT TRBV6-5 TRBD1 - TRBJ1-1
CASSKGQGRSDSPLHF TGTGCCAGTAGTAAAGGACAGGGGAGATCGGACTCACCCCTCCACTTT TRBV19 TRBD1 - TRBJ1-6
CATFQGDMNTEAFF TGTGCCACGTTCCAGGGGGACATGAACACTGAAGCTTTCTTT TRBV10-3 TRBD1 - TRBJ1-1
CASSYSGTGFYGYTF TGTGCCAGCAGTTACTCGGGGACAGGGTTCTATGGCTACACCTTC TRBV6-5 TRBD1 few TRBJ1-2
CASRDLRGGDTQYF TGTGCCAGCAGGGACCTAAGGGGTGGGGATACGCAGTATTTT TRBV9 - - TRBJ2-3
CASQPRTSGGPPFF TGCGCCAGCCAACCTCGGACTAGCGGGGGGCCCCCGTTCTTC TRBV5-1 TRBD2 - TRBJ2-1
CASSYLQENEKLFF TGTGCCAGCAGTTATCTACAGGAAAATGAAAAACTGTTTTTT TRBV6-5 - once TRBJ1-4